The TCR beta chain described here comes from a study of identifying expanded T cells in peripheral blood. The CDR3 consists of 17 residues. Germline V lookup: CDR1 MGHRA, CDR2 YSYEKL. J gave up 1 base and V 1 base, and 6 bases lay outside the gene matches. Only in-frame clones appear in the TCRdb table, and some are missing; sequencing was by immunoSEQ multiplex PCR. The sample consists of tens of thousands of clones, 70% to 90% of them appearing once. Whole-study findings and limits: Clone count variance between approximately two-week samples rose with total template count. Approximately 1.1 clones differed between technical replicates, versus around 15 and 18 over time.

Healthy donors had no documented immune events, such as infections, while sampled. Concerning this clone: Its target is not known.

The V and J genes are TRBV4-1 and TRBJ1-3, with 8 bases aligning to TRBD1. The TCR originated in a person aged 18 to 70 in good health. Sequencing used blood. The chain's CDR3 is CASSQVGQAISGNTIYF. The CDR3 nucleotides are TGCGCCAGCAGCCAAGTGGGACAGGCAATATCTGGAAACACCATATATTTT.